This TCR beta chain appears in the sequencing data of a study of cytomegalovirus exposure and HLA in healthy donors. The overall study: A previous analysis identified approximately 120 million unique TCR beta sequences derived from approximately 190 million T cells. Findings of the study overall: The classifier was said to identify cytomegalovirus status with high specificity and sensitivity. Accurate predictions that matched the HLA-A and HLA-B alleles of most subjects were reportedly made from TCR beta sequences. Altogether, more than 150 TCR beta chains were recorded as cytomegalovirus-associated.

Germline loops: CDR1 LNHDA, CDR2 SQIVND (reference sequence). V lost 5 bases and J lost 6, with 14 bases in between. The CDR3 consists of 14 residues. As for this clone: Its antigen is as yet unknown.

The PCR had 60 Vbeta and 13 Jbeta primers. Produced via immunoSEQ multiplex PCR; TCRdb's table is partial and in-frame only. The sample records around 120,000 clones, approximately 78% being singletons. Sequenced: PBMCs. The rearrangement links TRBV19 to TRBJ1-5; tentatively, D is TRBD1 (6 bases). This TCR was recovered from a woman aged 40 to 50 in good health and CMV-seropositive. For the CDR3, the DNA is TGTGCCAGTAGTGTACAGGGTGGTGGTCAGCCCCAGCATTTT. Translating gives CASSVQGGGQPQHF.